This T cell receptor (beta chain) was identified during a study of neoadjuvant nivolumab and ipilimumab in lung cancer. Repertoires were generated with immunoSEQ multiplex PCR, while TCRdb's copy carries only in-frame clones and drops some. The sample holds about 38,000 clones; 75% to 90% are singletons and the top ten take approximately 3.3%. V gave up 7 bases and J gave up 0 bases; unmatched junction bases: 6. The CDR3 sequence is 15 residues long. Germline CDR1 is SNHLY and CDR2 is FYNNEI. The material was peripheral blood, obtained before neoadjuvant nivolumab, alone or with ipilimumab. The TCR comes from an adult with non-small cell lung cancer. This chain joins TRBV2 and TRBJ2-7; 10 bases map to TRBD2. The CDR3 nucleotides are TGTGCCAGCACCCCGACTAGCGGGTACTCCTACGAGCAGTACTTC. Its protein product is CASTPTSGYSYEQYF.